The TCR beta chain described here comes from a study of cytomegalovirus exposure and HLA in healthy donors. The data were produced by immunoSEQ multiplex PCR, yet TCRdb's version contains in-frame clones alone and is incomplete. The sample holds approximately 300,000 clones, 70% to 90% seen once. The CDR3 has 16 amino acids. CDR1 is SGHRS, CDR2 YFSETQ, per germline. V lost 0 bases, J lost 7 bases, and 9 bases stayed unmatched. Sequencing was performed on PBMCs. J is TRBJ2-1 and V is TRBV5-1, with 8 bases fitting TRBD1. The TCR originated in a woman aged 18-30 years in good health and CMV-seronegative. The CDR3 DNA reads as TGCGCCAGCAGCTTGGGGGCAGGGGGCGCAGGGAATGAGCAGTTCTTC. Its translation is CASSLGAGGAGNEQFF.